This record covers a single T cell receptor beta chain. Its antigen is currently unknown. Then a second PCR, running about 6 to 11 cycles, was carried out with a sample-barcoded 5' primer and a J-beta primer mix. TCRdb redid the calling of the 5' RACE reads with MiXCR, one entry per CDR3 protein. The sample consists of roughly 700,000 distinct CDR3 sequences, about 30% of them appearing once. CDR1 is MDHEN, CDR2 SYDVKM, per germline. The CDR3 runs 15 residues. The ends were cut back, 5 bases at V and 6 bases at J, with 18 bases in the middle. The sample is drawn from a study of blood T cells in healthy people across ages. Findings and caveats of the study: It was found that TCR beta diversity correlated strongly with the percentage of naive T cells. Because sorting was not performed, PBMCs prevented conclusive naive versus antigen-experienced comparison.

The chain couples TRBV28 to TRBJ2-3; D may correspond to TRBD1 or TRBD2 (5 bases each). Sequenced material: blood. The clonotype comes from a woman aged 80 or over in good health. The CDR3 DNA sequence: TGTGCCAGCAGTAGAACCGGGGCCCTGGGGGATACGCAGTATTTT. Protein product: CASSRTGALGDTQYF. The full variable domain, completed using reference TRBV28 and TRBJ2-3, is DVKVTQSSRYLVKRTGEKVFLECVQDMDHENMFWYRQDPGLGLRLIYFSYDVKMKEKGDIPEGYSVSREKKERFSLILESASTNQTSMYLCASSRTGALGDTQYFGPGTRLTVL.